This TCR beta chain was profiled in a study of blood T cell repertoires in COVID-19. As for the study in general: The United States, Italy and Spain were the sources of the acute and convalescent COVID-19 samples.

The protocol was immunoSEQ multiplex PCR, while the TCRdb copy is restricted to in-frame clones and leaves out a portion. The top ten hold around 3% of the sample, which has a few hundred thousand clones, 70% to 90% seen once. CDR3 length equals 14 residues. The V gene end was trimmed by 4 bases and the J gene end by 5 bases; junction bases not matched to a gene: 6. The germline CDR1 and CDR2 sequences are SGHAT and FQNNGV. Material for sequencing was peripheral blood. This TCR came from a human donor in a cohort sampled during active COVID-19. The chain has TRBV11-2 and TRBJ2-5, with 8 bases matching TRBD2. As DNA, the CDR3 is TGTGCCAGCAGCTCCATAGCGGGAACTGAGACCCAGTACTTC. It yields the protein CASSSIAGTETQYF.